Below, 10 T cell receptor beta chains from the same sample are listed, as sequenced in a study of T cell responses to AZD1222 COVID-19 vaccine. The table came from immunoSEQ multiplex PCR; TCRdb's copy has only in-frame clones and leaves some out. The table includes roughly 100,000 clones, around 90% detected once. Source: peripheral blood, taken 28 days after the second AZD1222 dose. The receptors originated from an adult who received the AZD1222 COVID-19 vaccine.

J is TRBJ2-3 and V is TRBV27; D may be TRBD2 (5 bases). V shed 8 bases and J shed 0 bases, with 15 bases lying between them. The CDR3 is 15 residues long. Germline lookup yields CDR1 MNHEY and CDR2 SMNVEV (reference sequence). The CDR3 loop reads CASGPGRTSTDTQYF. The CDR3 nucleotides read TGTGCCAGCGGCCCTGGGAGAACTAGCACAGATACGCAGTATTTT.

The V gene is TRBV7-6, the J gene TRBJ2-2, with D unresolved. Germline V CDR1 and CDR2: SGHVS, FNYEAQ. This CDR3 region has 14 residues. Trimming cost V 1 base and J 4 bases, with 7 bases left between them. For the CDR3, the DNA is TGTGCCAGCAGCTTAGACGGGTCCACCGGGGAGCTGTTTTTT. Translated, it gives CASSLDGSTGELFF.

The chain combines TRBV9 with TRBJ2-7, with 7 nucleotides matching TRBD1. Germline V gives CDR1 SGDLS, CDR2 YYNGEE. V trimming: 1 base; J trimming: 6 bases; junction bases outside the gene matches: 7. CDR3 size: 14 residues. The CDR3 spells CASSVISEGAEQYF. The CDR3 region has the DNA TGTGCCAGCAGCGTAATTTCAGAGGGGGCCGAGCAGTACTTC.

This rearrangement joins TRBV4-2 to TRBJ1-1; TRBD1 matches at 9 bases. Germline CDR1 is LGHNA and CDR2 is YNFKEQ. The CDR3 loop spans 17 amino acids. V lost 0 bases to trimming and J lost 4 bases; unmatched junction nucleotides: 9. The CDR3 bases are TGTGCCAGCAGCCAAGAGGGCCCGGGACAGGGAACCACTGAAGCTTTCTTT. It translates to CASSQEGPGQGTTEAFF.

The chain carries TRBV7-3 and TRBJ2-4; the match to TRBD1 covers 7 bases. The CDR3 runs 16 residues. Trimming at V came to 1 base and at J to 2 bases, leaving 5 bases not matched to a gene. CDR1 and CDR2 (germline): SGHTA, FQGTGA. The CDR3 sequence: CASSLMAGGSKNIQYF. The CDR3 DNA reads as TGTGCCAGCAGCTTAATGGCAGGGGGTTCCAAAAACATTCAGTACTTC.

V usage is TRBV11-2 and J usage is TRBJ2-7; D tentatively reads TRBD1 or TRBD2 (5 bases each). The CDR3 totals 16 residues. V was clipped by 3 bases and J by 3 bases, with 18 bases between them. Looked up from germline, CDR1 is SGHAT and CDR2 is FQNNGV. CDR3 loop: CASSLRGRDAFYEQYF. The CDR3 region has the DNA TGTGCCAGCAGCTTGCGAGGTAGGGACGCCTTCTACGAGCAGTACTTC.

The genes are TRBV2 and TRBJ2-1, with TRBD1 as a possible D gene (6 bases). This CDR3 spans 15 amino acids. Germline values: CDR1 SNHLY, CDR2 FYNNEI. Deletions cut 7 bases from V and 2 bases from J, with 15 bases between. CDR3 protein: CASTKAGTPYNEQFF. DNA of the CDR3: TGTGCCAGCACCAAAGCCGGGACACCCTACAATGAGCAGTTCTTC.

The chain uses TRBV14 and TRBJ2-3, with D tentatively TRBD1 (5 bases). The CDR3 spans 14 residues. Germline-derived CDR1 and CDR2 are SGHDN and FVKESK. V was clipped by 4 bases and J by 4 bases, with 12 bases between them. CDR3 DNA: TGTGCCAGCAGCCGAACCGTCAGGGCAGATACGCAGTATTTT. This encodes CASSRTVRADTQYF.

This chain connects TRBV30 to TRBJ2-2; possibly TRBD2 for D (5 bases). Germline assignment: CDR1 GTSNPN and CDR2 SVGIG (reference sequence). The CDR3 has 14 amino acids. V gave up 1 base and J gave up 7 bases, with 13 bases separating them. The DNA of the CDR3 is TGTGCCTGGAGTGGACCGACCCGGGGCGGGGAGCTGTTTTTT. Amino acid sequence: CAWSGPTRGGELFF.

In its sample, this clone was seen once. J is TRBJ1-5 and V is TRBV29-1; possible D gene TRBD1, 5 bases. The CDR3 is made up of 13 amino acids. The V gene lost 6 bases and the J gene lost 3 bases, with 12 bases spanning the gap. The germline V gene has CDR1 SQVTM and CDR2 ANQGSEA. The CDR3 bases are TGCAGCGTGGCTACAGGACCCAATCAGCCCCAGCATTTT. Translating it yields CSVATGPNQPQHF.